These T cell receptor beta chains were read from a single sample in a study of T-cell reconstitution after alpha-beta-depleted transplantation in children. MiXCR was run by TCRdb on the PCR reads, yielding one entry per CDR3 protein. There are fewer than 120,000 distinct CDR3 sequences in the sample; about a tenth occur only once, and more than 7% lies in the top ten. Source: PBMCs from the stem cell graft donor, taken from the stem cell graft. These receptors all stem from a human donor who donated a stem cell graft to a child with acute lymphoblastic leukemia. The CDR3 runs from the conserved cysteine through the conserved F or W. Each record gives: J gene, V gene, clone size, D gene, CDR3 DNA, CDR3 protein. D genes are given only for firm matches. The size field is filled for only some rows; it gives once, few, many or a size class.

J: TRBJ1-3
V: TRBV20-1
size: many
D: TRBD1
DNA: TGCAGTGCCGGGACAGACCTCTCTGGAAACACCATATATTTT
CDR3: CSAGTDLSGNTIYF

J: TRBJ1-1
V: TRBV6-2/TRBV6-3
size: many
D: NA
DNA: TGTGCCAGCCGGAGAACTGAAGCTTTCTTT
CDR3: CASRRTEAFF

J: TRBJ2-6
V: TRBV3-1
size: many
D: TRBD1
DNA: TGTGCCAGCAGCCGCGGGACAGGCCCTTCTGGGGCCAACGTCCTGACTTTC
CDR3: CASSRGTGPSGANVLTF

J: TRBJ2-2
V: TRBV6-2/TRBV6-3
size: few
D: NA
DNA: TGTGCCAGCAGTTACACTGGGCTCACCGGGGAGCTGTTTTTT
CDR3: CASSYTGLTGELFF

J: TRBJ2-7
V: TRBV19
size: NA
D: NA
DNA: TGTGCCAGTAGTCCCAGGGGTTCACGGACCGAGCAGTACTTC
CDR3: CASSPRGSRTEQYF

J: TRBJ2-2
V: TRBV11-1
size: many
D: NA
DNA: TGTGCCAGCAGGTTCGGAAGGAGGACCGGGGAGCTGTTTTTT
CDR3: CASRFGRRTGELFF

J: TRBJ1-5
V: TRBV20-1
size: many
D: NA
DNA: TGCAGTGCTAGAAAGGGTGGGACGGGAATGTATAGCAATCAGCCCCAGCATTTT
CDR3: CSARKGGTGMYSNQPQHF

J: TRBJ2-7
V: TRBV12-3/TRBV12-4
size: many
D: TRBD1
DNA: TGTGCCAGCAGTTTAAGTCCAGGACAGGGGCCTACCGAGCAGTACTTC
CDR3: CASSLSPGQGPTEQYF

J: TRBJ2-5
V: TRBV9
size: many
D: NA
DNA: TGTGCCAGCAGCGTAGACGGGAACCAAGAGACCCAGTACTTC
CDR3: CASSVDGNQETQYF

J: TRBJ2-2
V: TRBV12-3/TRBV12-4
size: many
D: TRBD2
DNA: TGTGCCAGCCAGAAAGTAGCGGGAGTGGGCACCGGGGAGCTGTTTTTT
CDR3: CASQKVAGVGTGELFF

J: TRBJ2-7
V: TRBV7-9
size: many
D: NA
DNA: TGTGCCAGCAGTTCGGGACGGTCCCTTGACGAGCAGTACTTC
CDR3: CASSSGRSLDEQYF

J: TRBJ1-5
V: TRBV7-2
size: many
D: NA
DNA: TGTGCCAGCAGCACTTGGGAGTTTCAGCCCCAGCATTTT
CDR3: CASSTWEFQPQHF

J: TRBJ2-1
V: TRBV5-5
size: many
D: TRBD1
DNA: TGTGCCAGCAGCTTTGACAGGGCCCCTAACTCCTACAATGAGCAGTTCTTC
CDR3: CASSFDRAPNSYNEQFF

J: TRBJ2-1
V: TRBV24-1
size: many
D: TRBD1
DNA: TGTGCCACCAGTCGACAGGGGTCTCGCTCCTACAATGAGCAGTTCTTC
CDR3: CATSRQGSRSYNEQFF

J: TRBJ2-3
V: TRBV3-1
size: many
D: NA
DNA: TGTGCCAGCAGCCGTCAAAAAGATACGCAGTATTTT
CDR3: CASSRQKDTQYF

J: TRBJ2-5
V: TRBV7-2
size: many
D: TRBD2
DNA: TGTGCCAGCAGCCCGCGGACTAGCGGGGCCAAAAGGGCCCAGTACTTC
CDR3: CASSPRTSGAKRAQYF

J: TRBJ2-1
V: TRBV5-1
size: many
D: TRBD2
DNA: TGCGCCAGCAGCTCCCGGGGGGGACGGATGAGGAATGAGCAGTTCTTC
CDR3: CASSSRGGRMRNEQFF

J: TRBJ2-2
V: TRBV5-1
size: NA
D: NA
DNA: TGCGCCAGCAGCTTGGGGGCGAGTACCGGGGAGCTGTTTTTT
CDR3: CASSLGASTGELFF

J: TRBJ1-1
V: TRBV5-6
size: many
D: NA
DNA: TGTGCCAGCAGCGAGCGGGGCAGAAACACTGAAGCTTTCTTT
CDR3: CASSERGRNTEAFF

J: TRBJ2-2
V: TRBV30
size: few
D: NA
DNA: TGTGCCTGGAGTCGCAGGGGGGAGCTGTTTTTT
CDR3: CAWSRRGELFF

J: TRBJ2-6
V: TRBV19
size: many
D: NA
DNA: TGTGCCAGTAGTATCTCCCTTGACTCTGGGGCCAACGTCCTGACTTTC
CDR3: CASSISLDSGANVLTF

J: TRBJ2-3
V: TRBV5-1
size: many
D: NA
DNA: TGCGCCAGCAGCTTGGTCCGCACAGATACGCAGTATTTT
CDR3: CASSLVRTDTQYF

J: TRBJ2-3
V: TRBV6-5
size: many
D: NA
DNA: TGTGCCAGCAGCCGCCCCGGGTCGCTGGCAGATACGCAGTATTTT
CDR3: CASSRPGSLADTQYF

J: TRBJ2-3
V: TRBV12-3/TRBV12-4
size: many
D: TRBD1
DNA: TGTGCCAGCAGTTCCCCCGGGACAGGGCCCGCAGATACGCAGTATTTT
CDR3: CASSSPGTGPADTQYF

J: TRBJ1-6
V: TRBV29-1
size: many
D: TRBD1
DNA: TGCAGCGCGGGGGACAGGGGGAATTCACCCCTCCACTTT
CDR3: CSAGDRGNSPLHF

J: TRBJ2-5
V: TRBV5-1
size: many
D: NA
DNA: TGCGCCAGCAGCTTGATGGGGAGAGAGACCCAGTACTTC
CDR3: CASSLMGRETQYF

J: TRBJ1-2
V: TRBV5-1
size: many
D: NA
DNA: TGCGCCAGCAGCTTCGAGCCCTATGGCTACACCTTC
CDR3: CASSFEPYGYTF